This TCR beta chain was sequenced for a study of blood T cell repertoires in COVID-19. The wider study: Acute and convalescent COVID-19 samples came from the United States, Italy and Spain. T cells, B-cell-depleted T cells, or PBMCs supplied cDNA or gDNA.

The authors' processing: The assay estimated nucleated cells by amplifying reference gene primers. This table comes from immunoSEQ multiplex PCR, and its TCRdb copy is limited to in-frame clones, with some not included. D and trimming come from the DNA, and the V and J calls and clone size come from that table. The data contain some 300,000 clones, around 89% of them seen just once; the ten biggest clones take up about 7%. This clonotype was sampled from a woman under 40 who had recovered from COVID-19. Sequenced: peripheral blood.

CDR3 protein: CASSVGGGQSSGANVLTF. The CDR3 coding sequence is TGTGCCAGCAGCGTAGGTGGGGGCCAGAGCTCTGGGGCCAACGTCCTGACTTTC. J is TRBJ2-6 and V is TRBV9; D may be TRBD1 (6 bases). CDR3 length: 18 residues. V lost 0 bases, J lost 0 bases, and 13 bases lay in between. Germline V gene data show CDR1 as SGDLS and CDR2 as YYNGEE.